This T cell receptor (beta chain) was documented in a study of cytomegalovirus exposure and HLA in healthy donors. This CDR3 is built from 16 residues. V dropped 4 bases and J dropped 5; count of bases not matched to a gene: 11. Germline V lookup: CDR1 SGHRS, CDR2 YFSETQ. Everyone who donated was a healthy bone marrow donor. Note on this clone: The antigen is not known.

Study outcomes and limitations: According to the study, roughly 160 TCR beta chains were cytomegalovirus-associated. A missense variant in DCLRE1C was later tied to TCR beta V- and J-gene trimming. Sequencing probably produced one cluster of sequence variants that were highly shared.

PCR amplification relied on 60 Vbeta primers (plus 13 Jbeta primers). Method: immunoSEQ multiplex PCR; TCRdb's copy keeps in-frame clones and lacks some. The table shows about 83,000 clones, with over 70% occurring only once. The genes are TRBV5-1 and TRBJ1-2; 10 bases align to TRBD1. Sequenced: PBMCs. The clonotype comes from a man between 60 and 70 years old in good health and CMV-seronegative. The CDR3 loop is CASSLAGTGDRYGYTF. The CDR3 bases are TGCGCCAGCAGCCTTGCCGGGACAGGGGATCGGTATGGCTACACCTTC.